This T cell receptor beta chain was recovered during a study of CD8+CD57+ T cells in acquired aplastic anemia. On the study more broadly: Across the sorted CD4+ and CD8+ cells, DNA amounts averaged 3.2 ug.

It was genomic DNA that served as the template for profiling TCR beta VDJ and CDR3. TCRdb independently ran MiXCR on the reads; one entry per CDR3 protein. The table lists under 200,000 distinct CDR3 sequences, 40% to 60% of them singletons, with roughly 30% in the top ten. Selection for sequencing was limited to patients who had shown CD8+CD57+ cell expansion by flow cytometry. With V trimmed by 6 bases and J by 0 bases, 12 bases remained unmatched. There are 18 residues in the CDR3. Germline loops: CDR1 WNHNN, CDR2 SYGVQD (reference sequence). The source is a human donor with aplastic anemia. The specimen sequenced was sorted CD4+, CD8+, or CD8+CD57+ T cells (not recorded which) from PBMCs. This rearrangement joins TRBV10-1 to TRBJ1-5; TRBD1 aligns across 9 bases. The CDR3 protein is CASRPAGQGRYSNQPQHF. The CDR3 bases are TGCGCCAGCAGACCAGCGGGACAGGGCCGATATAGCAATCAGCCCCAGCATTTT.